A selection of T cell receptor beta chains follows, all from one sample in a study of OX40 agonist ivuxolimab in advanced cancers. The repertoire was sequenced with immunoSEQ multiplex PCR; TCRdb's copy has only in-frame clones and lacks some. This sample has about 70,000 clones; about 90% occur once, and the top ten carry under 3%. The specimen was CD4+ or CD8+ T cells sorted from blood, collected in a trial of the OX40 agonist ivuxolimab. The receptors come from an adult with an advanced solid tumor such as melanoma, head and neck, liver or kidney cancer. Each CDR3 is given with its conserved first and last residue. A D gene is named only where the DNA matches it firmly. Expanded clones are given a class, and other clones once, few, many or no size at all.

J | V | D | size | DNA | CDR3
TRBJ2-2 | TRBV2 | TRBD1 | . | TGTGCCAGCAGCCCTACAGGGGGCGACACCGGGGAGCTGTTTTTT | CASSPTGGDTGELFF
TRBJ1-1 | TRBV9 | . | . | TGTGCCAGCAGCGTAGCTATGGAACAGACCGAAGCTTTCTTT | CASSVAMEQTEAFF
TRBJ2-1 | TRBV2 | . | . | TGTGCCAGCACAATCCCGGACTCGTTGAATGAGCAGTTCTTC | CASTIPDSLNEQFF
TRBJ2-7 | TRBV5-1 | . | . | TGCGCCAGCAGCTCCGGGGGCGGCCCAGGTATGGGGCAGTACTTC | CASSSGGGPGMGQYF
TRBJ2-7 | TRBV5-4 | TRBD2 | . | TGTGCCAGCAGCCAAGGACTAGCGGGCCCTACTGAGCAGTACTTC | CASSQGLAGPTEQYF
TRBJ1-1 | TRBV29-1 | . | . | TGCAGCGTTGATAACAGGAACACTGAAGCTTTCTTT | CSVDNRNTEAFF
TRBJ2-7 | TRBV7-9 | TRBD2 | . | TGTGCCAGCAGCTCTCTAGCGGGAGTCGACGAGCAGTACTTC | CASSSLAGVDEQYF
TRBJ1-2 | TRBV11-2 | TRBD1 | . | TGTGCCAGCAGCTTTTTCCCGGGACAGGGGACCGGTGGCTACACCTTC | CASSFFPGQGTGGYTF
TRBJ1-1 | TRBV5-1 | . | . | TGCGCCAGCAGCCCGTTGGTCGGGGGTACCGGTGAAGCTTTCTTT | CASSPLVGGTGEAFF
TRBJ1-3 | TRBV9 | . | . | TGTGCCAGCAGCGAACAGACCGGAAACACCATATATTTT | CASSEQTGNTIYF
TRBJ1-1 | TRBV20-1 | . | few | TGCAGTGCTAGGGACGCCTTGAAGGCTTTCTTT | CSARDALKAFF
TRBJ1-1 | TRBV5-4 | . | . | TGTGCCAGCAGCACCGGTGGGGGGGCGGACACTGAAGCTTTCTTT | CASSTGGGADTEAFF
TRBJ1-2 | TRBV19 | . | once | TGTGCCAGTAGTAACGGCGTCACCTTC | CASSNGVTF
TRBJ1-2 | TRBV27 | . | few | TGTGCCAGCAGTAGCATTAGCGCTAACTATGGCTACACCTTC | CASSSISANYGYTF
TRBJ2-3 | TRBV2 | . | . | TGTGCCTCAGCATCTAGCACAGATACGCAGTATTTT | CASASSTDTQYF
TRBJ2-5 | TRBV7-2 | . | . | TGTGCCAGCAGCGCAGGGGAAGTGCGGGAGACCCAGTACTTC | CASSAGEVRETQYF
TRBJ2-7 | TRBV2 | . | . | TGTGCCAGCAGTGAAAGGGGGGGCTGGTACGAGCAGTACTTC | CASSERGGWYEQYF
TRBJ2-2 | TRBV18 | TRBD1 | . | TGTGCCAGCTCACCAGGGGACAGGGGGCGCGCCGGGGAGCTGTTTTTT | CASSPGDRGRAGELFF